Following are 3 T cell receptor beta chains from one sample sequenced in a study of vaccination and CD4 T cells after COVID-19. No antigens are known for them. Cultured CD4+ T-cell DNA underwent Oncomine TCR Beta short-read sequencing. TCRdb recomputed calls from the PCR reads with MiXCR, one row per CDR3 protein. The sample shows more than 9,500 distinct CDR3 sequences, 59% of them seen only once. Indicated treatment: roughly 11-day PBMC culture with coronavirus spike peptide pools or control peptides (ViraFEST assay). The specimen sequenced was CD4+ T cells from blood, cultured in vitro. These receptor sequences come from a human donor who had recovered from COVID-19.

This clonotype has just one count. The chain is built from TRBV20-1 and TRBJ2-3, with D tentatively TRBD2 (6 bases). The V and J ends lost 0 bases and 1 base respectively, with 11 bases between them. The length of the CDR3 is 15 residues. Germline V gene data show CDR1 as DFQATT and CDR2 as SNEGSKA (reference sequence). CDR3 coding DNA: TGCAGTGCTAGAGAGTCCGGAGGGCGCACAGATACGCAGTATTTT. Translation gives CSARESGGRTDTQYF.

The V call is TRBV27, the J call TRBJ1-6, with D perhaps matching TRBD1 (6 bases). Germline CDR1 and CDR2: MNHEY and SMNVEV (reference sequence). Deletions cut 3 bases from V and 7 bases from J, with 13 bases between. This CDR3 region has 15 residues. CDR3 bases: TGTGCCAGCAGTTTCCACAGGGAGGTAAATTCACCCCTCCACTTT. It codes for CASSFHREVNSPLHF.

This CDR3 is CASSYRDTNQPQHF. The CDR3 region has the DNA TGTGCCAGCAGTTACAGGGACACCAATCAGCCCCAGCATTTT. The chain combines TRBV6-5 with TRBJ1-5, with D tentatively TRBD1 (6 bases). Looked up from germline, CDR1 is MNHEY and CDR2 is SVGAGI. V lost 2 bases and J 3 bases, leaving 8 bases between the germline ends. This CDR3 is 14 amino acids long.